This T cell receptor (beta chain) derives from a study of OX40 agonist ivuxolimab in advanced cancers. The study in broad terms: Ivuxolimab was a fully human IgG2 agonistic monoclonal antibody targeting the costimulatory receptor OX40 (CD134). The paper describes the monotherapy dose-escalation part (N ≈ 52 patients) of the phase I trial of ivuxolimab. In the dose-escalation cohort, around four fifths of patients were male, and the mean age was 60 years with a range of roughly 23 to 90. The purpose of peripheral TCRbeta sequencing was to test whether ivuxolimab changed TCR sequence diversity and led to clonal T-cell expansion. Intravenous ivuxolimab was administered to patients every 2 weeks at six dose levels: 0.01, 0.1, 0.3, 1.5, 3 and 10 mg/kg. Of the approximately 50 patients in dose escalation, about 20 had hepatocellular carcinoma, roughly 15 had melanoma, 9 had renal cell carcinoma and 9 had head and neck cancer. Partial responses were achieved by three dose-escalation patients, of whom one had hepatocellular carcinoma and two had cutaneous melanoma. Patients were allowed to have had prior anti-PD-1, anti-PD-L1 or anti-CTLA-4 therapy, and approximately 40% of the dose-escalation patients had been treated with checkpoint inhibitors. What the work shows at the level of the full study, not this receptor alone: Antigen specificity was not determined for the clonally expanded peripheral T cells. Low levels of normalized T-cell clonal expansion were also shown by some nonresponding patients. Partial responders in the 0.1-3.0 mg/kg groups had among the lowest normalized peripheral clonal expansion, especially among CD8+ T cells. At doses of 0.1 to 3.0 mg/kg, clonal expansion of both CD4+ and CD8+ T cells in blood was seen between baseline and week 6. After ivuxolimab, more expanded clones were found on average in CD8+ T cells than in CD4+ T cells.

Patients with a history of autoimmune disease or receiving systemic immunosuppression were excluded from the trial. Peripheral blood for TCR sequencing was collected from all dose cohorts at baseline, on cycle 4 day 1, and on cycle 7 day 1. The samples were drawn from a first-in-human, open-label, multicenter phase I dose-escalation trial of ivuxolimab. Adults with locally advanced or metastatic melanoma, renal cell carcinoma, hepatocellular carcinoma or head and neck squamous cell carcinoma were enrolled in the trial. CD4+ and CD8+ T cells were sorted separately from peripheral blood before TCR sequencing. The germline V end is reduced by 6 bases and the J end by 2 bases; junction bases left unmatched: 10. CDR1 LNHDA and CDR2 SQIVND were looked up in the germline V gene (reference sequence). Including the terminal cysteine and phenylalanine, the CDR3 comprises 16 residues. Kept here is only the CDR3 DNA, which spans 48 bases and is read in frame from base 1.

In the case of this clone: Its binding antigen is unknown. No quality values exist for individual bases; no much larger clone is one base distant.

To sequence the TCRbeta CDR3 region, genomic DNA was isolated from the sorted cells. The immunoSEQ Assay was used for sequencing of TCRbeta CDR3 regions. TCRdb took over this immuneACCESS table, retaining in-frame rearrangements with V and J assigned. Such tables are incomplete; in checked studies, under half of the missing clones stem from an unresolved V gene, and the remainder is unexplained. In all, the sample holds tens of thousands of clones, and around 90% of those were seen once. 14% of the sample comes from the top ten. Sample: CD4+ or CD8+ T cells sorted from blood, taken in a trial of the OX40 agonist ivuxolimab. The receptor comes from an adult with an advanced solid tumor such as melanoma, head and neck, liver or kidney cancer. The rearranged chain carries TRBV19 and TRBJ2-7; 10 bases in the middle match TRBD1. The nucleotides are TGTGCCAGTAGCAACCCGGGACAGGGGTTACCCTACGAGCAGTACTTC. Translation gives CASSNPGQGLPYEQYF.